Reported below is one T cell receptor (beta chain). Produced via immunoSEQ multiplex PCR; TCRdb's table is partial and in-frame only. The sample has fewer than 100,000 clones, approximately 82% seen once. These data originate in a study of control samples from healthy donors and cancer patients. CDR1 KGHSH and CDR2 LQKENI come from the germline V gene. Trimming took 6 bases from V and 0 from J; bases not matched to a gene: 1. This CDR3 spans 13 amino acids. This clonotype originated in a man in his 60s in good health. Source material: blood. This rearrangement joins TRBV18 to TRBJ2-7; the match to TRBD2 covers 8 bases. The CDR3 DNA reads as TGTGCCAGCTCCGCGGGGGGCTCCTACGAGCAGTACTTC. Translating it yields CASSAGGSYEQYF.